The 21 T cell receptor beta chains below were found in one sample sequenced in a study of cytomegalovirus exposure and HLA in healthy donors. The primer mix had 60 Vbeta and 13 Jbeta primers. TCRdb's table, derived via immunoSEQ multiplex PCR, lists solely in-frame clones and lacks some. The sample carries 150,000 to 200,000 clones, 85% recorded once. Sequencing was performed on PBMCs. The receptor set was obtained from a woman aged 45-65 years in good health and CMV-seronegative.

The chain has TRBV27 and TRBJ2-5; 8 bases map to TRBD2. CDR1 and CDR2 from the germline V gene are MNHEY and SMNVEV (reference sequence). V was clipped by 1 base and J by 4 bases; unmatched bases: 11. The CDR3 consists of 17 residues. CDR3 residues: CASSLFSGSMVGETQYF. The DNA of the CDR3 is TGTGCCAGCAGTTTATTCAGCGGGAGCATGGTTGGAGAGACCCAGTACTTC.

In this sample, this clone turned up once. The J gene is TRBJ2-6, the V gene TRBV30; 8 positions agree with TRBD2. This CDR3 contains 18 residues. Germline loops: CDR1 GTSNPN, CDR2 SVGIG (reference sequence). V lost 1 base, J lost 1 base, and 9 bases stayed unmatched. The CDR3 sequence is CAWSDRRLANSGANVLTF. The CDR3 DNA is TGTGCCTGGAGTGATCGGAGACTAGCGAATTCTGGGGCCAACGTCCTGACTTTC.

V usage is TRBV15 and J usage is TRBJ2-1; D is unclear. This CDR3 region has 14 residues. Per germline, CDR1 LNHNV and CDR2 YYDKDF (reference sequence). Trimming removed 0 bases from V and 10 bases from J, with 13 bases in between. Here the CDR3 reads CATSRDNSLREQFF. The CDR3 bases are TGTGCCACCAGCAGAGATAACAGCCTCAGGGAGCAGTTCTTC.

The chain carries TRBV15 and TRBJ2-1; D is undetermined. With 3 bases removed from V and 0 bases from J, the gap between germline ends came to 12 bases. The CDR3 has 16 amino acids. The germline CDR1 and CDR2 sequences are LNHNV and YYDKDF (reference sequence). CDR3 loop: CATSSPNTVSYNEQFF. CDR3 DNA sequence: TGTGCCACCAGCAGCCCAAATACAGTCTCCTACAATGAGCAGTTCTTC.

The gene calls are TRBV27 and TRBJ1-2; TRBD1 might be the D (6 bases). Germline V lookup: CDR1 MNHEY, CDR2 SMNVEV (reference sequence). Deletions cut 0 bases from V and 7 bases from J, with 9 bases between. The CDR3 runs to 13 residues. The CDR3 DNA is TGTGCCAGCAGTTTATCCTACAGGGCTGGCTACACCTTC. It encodes CASSLSYRAGYTF.

V and J are TRBV7-2 and TRBJ2-2; 7 bases are a match to TRBD1. From germline, CDR1 is SGHTA and CDR2 FQGNSA. V shed 5 bases and J 6 bases; nucleotides not matched to a gene: 9. This CDR3 has 15 residues. The CDR3 DNA is TGTGCCAGCAGCGGGCGCAGGGGGAAATCCGGGGAGCTGTTTTTT. It encodes CASSGRRGKSGELFF. The whole variable domain, filled in from reference TRBV7-2 and TRBJ2-2, reads GAGVSQSPSNKVTEKGKDVELRCDPISGHTALYWYRQSLGQGLEFLIYFQGNSAPDKSGLPSDRFSAERTGGSVSTLTIQRTQQEDSAVYLCASSGRRGKSGELFFGEGSRLTVL.

This clone was observed once. The V and J genes are TRBV4-1 and TRBJ2-5, with a tentative D call TRBD1 (7 bases). The V end lost 4 bases, the J end lost 4 bases, and 13 bases lay between the germline ends. The CDR3 covers 14 residues. CDR1 and CDR2 (germline): MGHRA, YSYEKL. CDR3 DNA sequence: TGCGCCAGCAGCCTCCAGGGGGGTCCAGAGACCCAGTACTTC. Translation gives CASSLQGGPETQYF.

This sequence joins TRBV30 and TRBJ2-7; a weak D match, TRBD2 (6 bases). The CDR3 spans 13 residues. Germline CDR1 and CDR2: GTSNPN and SVGIG (reference sequence). V lost 3 bases, J lost 2 bases, and 11 bases lay in between. CDR3 in DNA: TGTGCCTGGAGCAAGGGACTTACCTACGAGCAGTACTTC. It codes for CAWSKGLTYEQYF.

Comments on this clone: At the DNA level, this CDR3 is encoded by other sequences in the same sample as well. The chain employs TRBV6-1 and TRBJ2-7; a possible D gene is TRBD2 (6 bases). The CDR3 covers 15 residues. The ends were cut back, 3 bases at V and 5 bases at J, with 17 bases in the middle. Germline V gene lookup returns CDR1 MNHNS and CDR2 SASEGT. The CDR3 protein is CASSDEGRRIDEQYF. The CDR3, as DNA: TGTGCCAGCAGTGACGAGGGGAGGAGGATCGACGAGCAGTACTTC.

The chain carries TRBV5-4 and TRBJ2-1, with D tentatively TRBD1 (5 bases). This CDR3 is built from 12 residues. The V end lost 2 bases, the J end lost 6 bases, and 6 bases lay between the germline ends. The germline V gene encodes CDR1 SGHNT and CDR2 YYREEE (reference sequence). The CDR3 DNA sequence: TGTGCCAGCAGCTTTAGGGGCAATGAGCAGTTCTTC. Translation: CASSFRGNEQFF.

About this clone itself: The junction differs from germline at one of its ends, possibly a read error. CDR3 in DNA: TGTTCCAGCAGCCCAGCCGGGTGGCCCCCTGAAGCTTTCTTT. It translates to CSSSPAGWPPEAFF. V is TRBV7-9 and J is TRBJ1-1, with D unresolved. The germline CDR1 and CDR2 sequences are SEHNR and FQNEAQ (reference sequence). There are 14 residues in the CDR3. The full variable domain, completed using reference TRBV7-9 and TRBJ1-1, is DTGVSQNPRHKITKRGQNVTFRCDPISEHNRLYWYRQTLGQGPEFLTYFQNEAQLEKSRLLSDRFSAERPKGSFSTLEIQRTEQGDSAMYLCSSSPAGWPPEAFFGQGTRLTVV.

The chain joins TRBV4-2 to TRBJ1-5, with TRBD1 as a possible D gene (5 bases). Germline loops: CDR1 LGHNA, CDR2 YNFKEQ. CDR3 size: 16 residues. Trimming pared 0 bases from V and 6 bases from J, leaving 15 bases between. Here the CDR3 reads CASSQEGYKGPQPQHF. The CDR3 bases are TGTGCCAGCAGCCAAGAAGGATATAAGGGGCCTCAGCCCCAGCATTTT.

The V gene is TRBV27, the J gene TRBJ2-7, with D possibly being TRBD2 (6 bases). V was clipped by 4 bases and J by 11 bases, with 18 bases between them. Per the germline V gene, CDR1 is MNHEY and CDR2 is SMNVEV (reference sequence). The CDR3 spans 13 residues. CDR3 nucleotides: TGTGCCAGCAGTTACCCCGCGGAGGGAAGGAAGTACTTC. Protein sequence: CASSYPAEGRKYF.

The gene calls are TRBV27 and TRBJ1-1; 7 bases align to TRBD1. The CDR3 length is 13 residues. CDR1 and CDR2 (germline): MNHEY, SMNVEV (reference sequence). Trimming removed 4 bases from V and 6 bases from J; junction bases left unmatched: 5. The CDR3 sequence: CASSSVRGPEAFF. DNA for the CDR3: TGTGCCAGCAGTTCCGTAAGGGGGCCTGAAGCTTTCTTT.

This clone was detected a few times. The chain is built from TRBV6-6 and TRBJ1-5; D remains ambiguous. Germline CDR1 reads MNHNY; CDR2 reads SVGAGI (reference sequence). Trimming pared 6 bases from V and 1 base from J, leaving 13 bases between. The CDR3 has 15 residues. This CDR3 reads CASSAFKPSNQPQHF. The CDR3 nucleotides read TGTGCCAGCAGCGCGTTTAAGCCAAGCAATCAGCCCCAGCATTTT.

This rearrangement joins TRBV4-2 to TRBJ1-2; 11 nucleotides align to TRBD1. The CDR3 is 17 residues long. The trim removed 1 base at V and 5 bases at J, leaving 9 bases unmatched. Germline loops: CDR1 LGHNA, CDR2 YNFKEQ. The CDR3 nucleotides are TGTGCCAGCAGCCAAGCTCGCGTTGGACAGGGGGCATATGGCTACACCTTC. Protein sequence: CASSQARVGQGAYGYTF.

The chain couples TRBV11-2 to TRBJ1-2; D perhaps matches TRBD1 (6 bases). CDR1 is SGHAT, CDR2 FQNNGV, per germline. The CDR3 has 13 amino acids. The V and J ends lost 7 bases and 4 bases respectively, with 13 bases between them. The CDR3 is CASTGGPTYGYTF. Here the CDR3 DNA reads TGTGCCAGCACCGGGGGGCCTACCTATGGCTACACCTTC.

This chain links TRBV27 with TRBJ2-7; TRBD1 might be the D (6 bases). This CDR3 region has 12 residues. CDR1 is MNHEY, CDR2 SMNVEV, per germline (reference sequence). V was trimmed by 3 bases and J by 6 bases, leaving 9 bases between them. The CDR3 DNA is TGTGCCAGCAGTTTCCAGGGGTTCGAGCAGTACTTC. Encoded protein: CASSFQGFEQYF.

To note about this clone: Other nucleotide sequences in the sample specify the same CDR3. This chain connects TRBV21-1 to TRBJ1-1. TRBV21-1 is classified as a pseudogene. This CDR3 contains 15 residues. The CDR3 loop is CASSTHKERNTEAFF. The CDR3 coding sequence is TGTGCCAGCAGCACACATAAGGAGCGGAACACTGAAGCCTTCTTT.

The chain uses TRBV5-6 and TRBJ2-7, with 10 bases identical to TRBD2. Germline-derived CDR1 and CDR2 are SGHDT and YYEEEE. The CDR3 sequence is 15 residues long. The V and J ends lost 3 bases and 2 bases, in that order; junction bases with no gene match: 5. Here the CDR3 DNA reads TGTGCCAGCAGCTCGTTACTAGCGGGGACCTACGAGCAGTACTTC. This encodes CASSSLLAGTYEQYF.

The chain joins TRBV7-9 to TRBJ2-6; 7 nucleotides line up with TRBD1. V was clipped by 5 bases and J by 0 bases; unmatched bases: 10. Germline loops: CDR1 SEHNR, CDR2 FQNEAQ (reference sequence). The CDR3 totals 18 residues. CDR3 in DNA: TGTGCCAGCAGCATAGGACAGGTTACAACCTCTGGGGCCAACGTCCTGACTTTC. This encodes CASSIGQVTTSGANVLTF.